This T cell receptor beta chain was identified during a study of T cell responses to AZD1222 COVID-19 vaccine. Study-wide results and caveats: Unmutated variant regions reportedly attract nearly half of all spike-specific TCRs. Females outnumbered males among donors, who were mostly white British; clonal diversity was possibly underestimated. Just 6 or 7 AZD1222 recipients were seropositive at baseline.

Turning to this clone: No antigen is known for it.

Profiled with immunoSEQ multiplex PCR; TCRdb holds only in-frame clones, not every one. The sample holds 120,000 or so clones; around 90% are singletons and the top ten take 4% to 4.5%. The material sequenced was peripheral blood, taken 28 days after the second dose of the MenACWY control vaccine. This clonotype was sampled from an adult who received the MenACWY meningococcal vaccine as a control.

CDR3 nucleotide sequence: TGTGCCAGCAGTTTATTGGGAATCGGGGTCTATGGCTACACCTTC. This encodes CASSLLGIGVYGYTF. V gene TRBV27 combines with J gene TRBJ1-2, with unresolved D. CDR1 MNHEY and CDR2 SMNVEV come from the germline V gene (reference sequence). The length of the CDR3 is 15 residues. The V and J ends lost 1 base and 4 bases respectively, with 13 bases between them.